This TCR beta chain was profiled in a study of read filtering for tumor transcriptome and immune sequencing. Across the study: Mean patient age was approximately 66 years, range about 47 to 85; around 17 male, some 14 female. By R-ISS, stages I, II and III held about 8, 15 and 7 patients.

CDR3 length equals 15 residues. Looked up from germline, CDR1 is SGHDN and CDR2 is FVKESK. Between the trimmed V and J ends, which lost 1 base and 1 base, there was a span of 10 bases. From approximately 430 ng of RNA, a library with molecular barcoded alpha/delta and beta/gamma adaptors was made. TCRdb passed the reads through MiXCR, listing each CDR3 protein once. This sample yields tens of thousands of distinct CDR3 sequences, of which about 20% are seen a single time; 17% belongs to the top ten. This clonotype came up many times. The antigen is undetermined. Broader study findings: Sorted CD138-negative bone marrow cells were not purified T cells.

This clonotype was obtained from a donor at least 40 years old with multiple myeloma. The sample comprised a population of CD138-negative cells sorted from bone marrow. This rearrangement joins TRBV14 to TRBJ1-1; no reliable D call. The CDR3 DNA reads TGTGCCAGCAGCCAAGCCCGGGCCGAGAACACTGAAGCTTTCTTT. Translation gives CASSQARAENTEAFF.